This entry lists 26 T cell receptor beta chains sequenced from one sample in a study of blood T cell repertoires in COVID-19. Clones were sequenced by immunoSEQ multiplex PCR, and TCRdb holds only the in-frame ones, with some missing. The sample consists of 170,000 or so clones, just under 90% of them appearing once. Sample: peripheral blood. The receptor set was obtained from a woman younger than 30 who had recovered from COVID-19.

This chain connects TRBV2 to TRBJ1-5, with D perhaps TRBD1 (5 bases). CDR3 size: 12 residues. V lost 6 bases to trimming and J lost 7 bases, with 10 bases between them. Germline V CDR1 and CDR2: SNHLY, FYNNEI. CDR3 nucleotides: TGTGCCAGCAGCAGGGATCAACAGCCCCAGCATTTT. Translation: CASSRDQQPQHF.

The chain combines TRBV29-1 with TRBJ2-3; 7 bases are a match to TRBD1. Germline trimming cut 5 bases from V and 1 base from J; bases unmatched to any gene: 6. The CDR3 consists of 14 residues. Germline CDR1 and CDR2: SQVTM and ANQGSEA. In DNA, the CDR3 is TGCAGCGTTCATAGAGGGGGCGGCACAGATACGCAGTATTTT. It translates to CSVHRGGGTDTQYF.

CDR3 protein: CASSLQGDYNEQFF. The CDR3 DNA sequence: TGCGCCAGCAGCTTACAGGGGGACTACAATGAGCAGTTCTTC. The V and J genes are TRBV5-1 and TRBJ2-1, with 8 bases aligning to TRBD1. The CDR3 runs 14 residues. After removal of 2 bases from V and 3 bases from J, the junction contained 1 base not matched to a gene. The germline gives CDR1 SGHRS, CDR2 YFSETQ. Full variable domain (rest looked up from reference TRBV5-1 and TRBJ2-1): KAGVTQTPRYLIKTRGQQVTLSCSPISGHRSVSWYQQTPGQGLQFLFEYFSETQRNKGNFPGRFSGRQFSNSRSEMNVSTLELGDSALYLCASSLQGDYNEQFFGPGTRLTVL.

This clone was seen a single time. J is TRBJ1-4 and V is TRBV18, with 9 bases that match TRBD1. Trimming cost V 6 bases and J 7 bases; bases outside gene matches: 9. This CDR3 is built from 15 residues. The germline V gene has CDR1 KGHSH and CDR2 LQKENI. CDR3 in amino acids: CASSGRPTGGEKLFF. The CDR3 DNA sequence: TGTGCCAGCTCCGGACGGCCGACAGGGGGTGAAAAACTGTTTTTT.

The chain couples TRBV27 to TRBJ1-2, with D perhaps matching TRBD1 (6 bases). The germline CDR1 and CDR2 sequences are MNHEY and SMNVEV (reference sequence). V lost 7 bases and J 5 bases, leaving 8 bases between the germline ends. The CDR3 length is 11 residues. The CDR3 bases are TGTGCCAGCATGGACAGATATGGCTACACCTTC. Translation: CASMDRYGYTF.

The genes are TRBV5-4 and TRBJ2-7; TRBD1 aligns across 8 bases. V was clipped by 4 bases and J by 2 bases; unmatched bases: 2. CDR3 length: 13 amino acids. The germline V gene encodes CDR1 SGHNT and CDR2 YYREEE (reference sequence). The chain's CDR3 is CASSRTGPYEQYV. In DNA form, the CDR3 reads TGTGCCAGCAGCAGGACAGGGCCCTACGAGCAGTACGTC.

V gene TRBV4-2 combines with J gene TRBJ2-2; 7 nucleotides align to TRBD2. The junction had 3 bases not matched to a gene; V was cut back by 4 bases and J by 7 bases. The CDR3 spans 13 residues. CDR1 is LGHNA and CDR2 is YNFKEQ in the germline V gene. DNA of the CDR3: TGTGCCAGCAGCCGACGGGGGGACGGGGAGCTGTTTTTT. Its protein is CASSRRGDGELFF.

This clone was recorded once. The gene calls are TRBV5-4 and TRBJ2-3; 10 nucleotides agree with TRBD2. This CDR3 has 16 residues. J was trimmed by 3 bases and V by 4 bases; bases with no gene match: 8. CDR1 SGHNT and CDR2 YYREEE come from the germline V gene (reference sequence). CDR3 in amino acids: CASSPLAGVGTDTQYF. The CDR3 nucleotides read TGTGCCAGCAGCCCGCTAGCGGGAGTGGGGACAGATACGCAGTATTTT.

This chain uses TRBV6-6 with TRBJ2-1; D might be TRBD2 (5 bases). The CDR3 totals 12 residues. The V gene lost 3 bases and the J gene lost 9 bases, with 9 bases spanning the gap. Per germline, CDR1 MNHNY and CDR2 SVGAGI (reference sequence). The chain's CDR3 is CASSYPEGEQFF. In DNA form, the CDR3 reads TGTGCCAGCAGTTATCCCGAGGGTGAGCAGTTCTTC.

The chain combines TRBV10-3 with TRBJ2-3, with 13 bases that match TRBD2. Trimming removed 6 bases from V and 14 bases from J; junction bases left unmatched: 17. CDR3 length equals 16 residues. Germline assignment: CDR1 ENHRY and CDR2 SYGVKD. This chain's CDR3 is CAISLRLAGGRTTPYF. Here the CDR3 DNA reads TGTGCCATCAGCTTACGACTAGCGGGGGGCCGTACTACCCCGTATTTT.

For this clone: A junction boundary mismatches the germline segment, possibly from a read error. The rearrangement links TRBV2 to TRBJ2-4; 7 bases match TRBD2. This CDR3 is 13 amino acids long. Germline V gene data show CDR1 as SNHLY and CDR2 as FYNNEI. The CDR3 bases are TGTGCCAGCAGTGTACCCCGGGAGGCGGGGGTAAACTTC. Its protein is CASSVPREAGVNF.

The rearrangement links TRBV5-6 to TRBJ2-1; TRBD2 matches at 8 bases. The CDR3 has 13 amino acids. The V gene end was trimmed by 5 bases and the J gene end by 6 bases; junction bases not matched to a gene: 4. Looked up from germline, CDR1 is SGHDT and CDR2 is YYEEEE. CDR3 DNA: TGTGCCAGCAGTCTCCTAGCGGGCAATGAGCAGTTCTTC. Its translation is CASSLLAGNEQFF.

The chain joins TRBV27 to TRBJ2-7; 10 positions match TRBD2. CDR3 length: 15 amino acids. V shed 5 bases, J shed 7 bases, and the junction held 11 bases outside the gene matches. The germline V gene has CDR1 MNHEY and CDR2 SMNVEV (reference sequence). Here the CDR3 reads CASSPRLAGAWEQYF. The CDR3, as DNA: TGTGCCAGCAGTCCCCGCCTAGCGGGGGCCTGGGAGCAGTACTTC.

The chain employs TRBV2 and TRBJ2-5; 8 bases agree with TRBD1. The CDR3 is made up of 14 amino acids. Germline values: CDR1 SNHLY, CDR2 FYNNEI. J was trimmed by 5 bases and V by 7 bases; bases with no gene match: 9. The CDR3 is CASTPGQVGETQYF. In DNA, the CDR3 is TGTGCCAGCACTCCGGGACAGGTTGGGGAGACCCAGTACTTC.

This clone was counted a single time. The chain joins TRBV2 to TRBJ2-7, with a weak D call TRBD1 (5 bases). The germline gives CDR1 SNHLY, CDR2 FYNNEI. V lost 3 bases and J 5 bases, leaving 8 bases between the germline ends. The CDR3 extends over 12 amino acids. In DNA, the CDR3 is TGTGCCAGCAGTGACAGGGCCCACGAGCAGTACGTC. Translation gives CASSDRAHEQYV.

The chain has TRBV18 and TRBJ2-2; possibly TRBD2 for D (5 bases). There are 15 residues in the CDR3. The ends were cut back, 3 bases at V and 0 bases at J, with 8 bases in the middle. Germline V gene lookup returns CDR1 KGHSH and CDR2 LQKENI. CDR3 in amino acids: CASSPTGSNTGELFF. The CDR3 DNA sequence: TGTGCCAGCTCACCTACGGGGTCGAACACCGGGGAGCTGTTTTTT.

This clone showed up many times. The chain has TRBV9 and TRBJ2-7, with 8 bases fitting TRBD1. Germline V gene lookup returns CDR1 SGDLS and CDR2 YYNGEE. V was clipped by 5 bases and J by 4 bases; unmatched bases: 11. This CDR3 spans 15 amino acids. Written as DNA, the CDR3 is TGTGCCAGCAGTCCCTTCGACAGGGGCCCATACGAGCAGTACTTC. Translation: CASSPFDRGPYEQYF.

The rearrangement joins TRBV5-4 to TRBJ2-1, with D possibly TRBD1 on 5 matching bases. Per germline, CDR1 SGHNT and CDR2 YYREEE (reference sequence). The CDR3 contains 14 residues. V gave up 1 base and J gave up 8 bases, with 13 bases separating them. CDR3 residues: CASSLRRVGDEQFF. Here the CDR3 DNA reads TGTGCCAGCAGCTTGCGCAGGGTCGGCGATGAGCAGTTCTTC.

The chain carries TRBV6-2 or TRBV6-3 and TRBJ2-5, with TRBD1 matching over 8 bases. From germline, CDR1 is MNHEY and CDR2 SVGEGT. The CDR3 totals 13 residues. The V segment lost 2 bases and the J segment 10 bases; nucleotides outside the gene matches: 6. The CDR3 loop is CASSYRTGWGQYF. The CDR3 DNA reads TGTGCCAGCAGTTACCGGACAGGGTGGGGCCAGTACTTC.

This clone was found a few times. The chain carries TRBV7-9 and TRBJ1-1, with D unclear. Germline loops: CDR1 SEHNR, CDR2 FQNEAQ (reference sequence). The CDR3 spans 11 residues. V was shortened by 4 bases and J by 3 bases, with 3 bases between the two germline ends. As DNA, the CDR3 is TGTGCCAGCAGCTCTTACACTGAAGCTTTCTTT. Encoded protein: CASSSYTEAFF.

The V gene is TRBV9, the J gene TRBJ2-2; 8 nucleotides agree with TRBD1. CDR1 is SGDLS, CDR2 YYNGEE, per germline. The CDR3 is 15 amino acids. J gave up 2 bases and V 4 bases, and 4 bases lay outside the gene matches. The CDR3 loop is CASSTGQDNTGELFF. For the CDR3, the DNA is TGTGCCAGCAGCACGGGACAGGATAACACCGGGGAGCTGTTTTTT. Combining the CDR3 with reference TRBV9 and TRBJ2-2 gives the whole variable domain DSGVTQTPKHLITATGQRVTLRCSPRSGDLSVYWYQQSLDQGLQFLIQYYNGEERAKGNILERFSAQQFPDLHSELNLSSLELGDSALYFCASSTGQDNTGELFFGEGSRLTVL.

This clone has a single count. The chain joins TRBV20-1 to TRBJ2-7; D is ambiguous. With 5 bases removed from V and 3 bases from J, the gap between germline ends came to 8 bases. This CDR3 spans 11 amino acids. Germline V gene sequence: CDR1 DFQATT, CDR2 SNEGSKA (reference sequence). The CDR3 nucleotides read TGCAGTGCTCTCAACAGCTACGAGCAGTACTTC. Translated, it gives CSALNSYEQYF.

This sequence joins TRBV2 and TRBJ2-5, with D perhaps matching TRBD2 (6 bases). Trimming took 8 bases from V and 6 from J, leaving 16 bases between them. Germline V gene sequence: CDR1 SNHLY, CDR2 FYNNEI. There are 13 residues in the CDR3. For the CDR3, the DNA is TGTGCCAGCTCCAGAGCGGGCATTCAGACCCAGTACTTC. Translation: CASSRAGIQTQYF.

This chain uses TRBV7-9 with TRBJ1-4, with D possibly being TRBD1 (5 bases). CDR1 is SEHNR, CDR2 FQNEAQ, per germline (reference sequence). The V end was cut by 4 bases, the J end by 5 bases, with 11 bases between. There are 14 residues in the CDR3. CDR3 protein: CASSSTDSNEKLFF. Written as DNA, the CDR3 is TGTGCCAGCAGCTCGACAGACTCGAATGAAAAACTGTTTTTT.

This clone showed up just a few times. V gene TRBV9 combines with J gene TRBJ2-7, with TRBD1 matching over 12 bases. CDR1 and CDR2 (germline): SGDLS, YYNGEE. The CDR3 length is 15 residues. The V and J ends lost 3 bases and 0 bases, in that order; junction bases with no gene match: 1. CDR3 residues: CASSGGQGASYEQYF. Here the CDR3 DNA reads TGTGCCAGCAGCGGGGGACAGGGGGCCTCCTACGAGCAGTACTTC.

The chain links TRBV11-2 to TRBJ1-1; TRBD1 aligns across 7 bases. The germline V gene has CDR1 SGHAT and CDR2 FQNNGV. Trimming cost V 5 bases and J 3 bases; bases outside gene matches: 21. The CDR3 runs 19 residues. The CDR3 sequence: CASSARGRLRGRTDTEAFF. CDR3 nucleotide sequence: TGTGCCAGCAGCGCCCGAGGTCGTTTGAGGGGGCGGACGGACACTGAAGCTTTCTTT.